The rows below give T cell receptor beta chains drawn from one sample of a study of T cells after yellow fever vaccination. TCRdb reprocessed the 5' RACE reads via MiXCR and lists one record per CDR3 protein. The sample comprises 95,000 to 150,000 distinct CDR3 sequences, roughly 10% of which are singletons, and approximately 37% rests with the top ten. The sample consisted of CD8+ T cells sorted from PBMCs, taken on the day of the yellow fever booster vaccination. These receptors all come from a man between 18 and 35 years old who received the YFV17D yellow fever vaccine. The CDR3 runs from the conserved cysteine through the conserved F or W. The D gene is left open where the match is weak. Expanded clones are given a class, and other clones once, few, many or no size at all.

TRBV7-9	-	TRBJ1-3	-	CASSFESSGNTIYF	TGTGCCAGCAGCTTTGAGAGCTCTGGAAACACCATATATTTT
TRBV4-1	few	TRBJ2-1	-	CASSHQTVPPANEQFF	TGCGCCAGCAGCCACCAGACAGTCCCCCCCGCGAATGAGCAGTTCTTC
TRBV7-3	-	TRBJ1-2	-	CASSLFKGRGYGYTF	TGTGCCAGCAGCTTATTTAAGGGCAGAGGGTATGGCTACACCTTC
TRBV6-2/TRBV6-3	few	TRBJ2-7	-	CASGGGQNSYEQYF	TGTGCCAGCGGAGGGGGACAAAACTCCTACGAGCAGTACTTC
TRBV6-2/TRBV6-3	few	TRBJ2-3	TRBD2	CASSYVGTSGRNILTDTQYF	TGTGCCAGCAGTTACGTTGGGACTAGCGGGAGGAATATACTCACAGATACGCAGTATTTT
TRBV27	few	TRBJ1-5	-	CASSSGPAYSNQPQHF	TGTGCCAGCAGTTCCGGACCCGCTTATAGCAATCAGCCCCAGCATTTT
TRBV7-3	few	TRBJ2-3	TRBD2	CASSLIGGGADTQYF	TGTGCCAGCAGCTTAATTGGCGGGGGGGCTGATACGCAGTATTTT
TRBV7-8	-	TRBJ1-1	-	CWVGSSLNTEAFF	TGTTGGGTGGGTTCGAGCCTGAACACTGAAGCTTTCTTT
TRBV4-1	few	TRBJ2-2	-	CASEKQATGELFF	TGCGCCAGTGAGAAACAGGCAACCGGGGAGCTGTTTTTT
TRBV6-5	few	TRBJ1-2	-	CASSYSEEGGSRYTF	TGTGCCAGCAGTTACTCGGAGGAGGGAGGCTCTCGCTACACCTTC
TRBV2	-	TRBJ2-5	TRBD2	CASSPRVAGIQETQYF	TGTGCCAGCAGTCCCCGCGTAGCGGGCATCCAAGAGACCCAGTACTTC
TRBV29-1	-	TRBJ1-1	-	CSAGHLAPEAFF	TGCAGCGCCGGACATTTAGCCCCTGAAGCTTTCTTT